This T cell receptor (beta chain) is from a study of cytomegalovirus exposure and HLA in healthy donors. Study-level findings and limits: The investigators catalogued some 150 TCR beta chains as cytomegalovirus-associated. Upon later analysis, HLA-associated TCR beta chains proved more clonally expanded than other, equally common chains.

As concerns this clone: The target antigen is unknown.

PCR was performed using 60 Vbeta and 13 Jbeta primers. Some clones are missing from TCRdb's copy, which holds only in-frame ones; the method was immunoSEQ multiplex PCR. The data show 70,000 to 95,000 clones, 65% to 85% seen once. The germline V gene has CDR1 SGHTA and CDR2 FQGNSA. Trimming removed 1 base from V and 10 bases from J, with 13 bases in between. This CDR3 region has 14 residues. The TCR sequence derives from a man aged 50 to 59 in good health and CMV-seronegative. V gene TRBV7-2 combines with J gene TRBJ1-4; possible D gene TRBD1, 5 bases. Sequencing was done on a sample of PBMCs. The CDR3 nucleotides are TGTGCCAGCAGCTTAGGGACCGTCCAGGGAAAACTGTTTTTT. It codes for CASSLGTVQGKLFF. Combining the CDR3 with reference TRBV7-2 and TRBJ1-4 gives the whole variable domain GAGVSQSPSNKVTEKGKDVELRCDPISGHTALYWYRQSLGQGLEFLIYFQGNSAPDKSGLPSDRFSAERTGGSVSTLTIQRTQQEDSAVYLCASSLGTVQGKLFFGSGTQLSVL.